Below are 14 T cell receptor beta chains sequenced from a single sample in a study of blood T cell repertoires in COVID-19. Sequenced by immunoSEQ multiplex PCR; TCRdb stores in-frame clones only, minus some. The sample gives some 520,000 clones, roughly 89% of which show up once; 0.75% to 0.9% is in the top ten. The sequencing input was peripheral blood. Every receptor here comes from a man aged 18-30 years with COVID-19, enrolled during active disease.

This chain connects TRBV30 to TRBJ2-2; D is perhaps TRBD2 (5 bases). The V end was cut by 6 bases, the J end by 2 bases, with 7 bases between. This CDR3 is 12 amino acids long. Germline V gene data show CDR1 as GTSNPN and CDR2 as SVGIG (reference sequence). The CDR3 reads CACTGNTGELFF. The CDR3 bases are TGTGCCTGTACGGGAAACACCGGGGAGCTGTTTTTT.

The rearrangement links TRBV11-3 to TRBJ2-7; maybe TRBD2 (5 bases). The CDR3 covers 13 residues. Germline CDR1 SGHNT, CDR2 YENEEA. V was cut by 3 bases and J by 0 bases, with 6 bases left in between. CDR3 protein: CASSLRASYEQYF. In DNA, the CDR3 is TGTGCCAGCAGCTTGAGGGCCTCCTACGAGCAGTACTTC.

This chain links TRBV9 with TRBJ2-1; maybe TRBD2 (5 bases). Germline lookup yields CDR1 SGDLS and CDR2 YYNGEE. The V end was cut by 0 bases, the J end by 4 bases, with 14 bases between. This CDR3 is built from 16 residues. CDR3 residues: CASSVAPFGNYNEQFF. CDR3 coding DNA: TGTGCCAGCAGCGTAGCCCCCTTCGGGAATTACAATGAGCAGTTCTTC.

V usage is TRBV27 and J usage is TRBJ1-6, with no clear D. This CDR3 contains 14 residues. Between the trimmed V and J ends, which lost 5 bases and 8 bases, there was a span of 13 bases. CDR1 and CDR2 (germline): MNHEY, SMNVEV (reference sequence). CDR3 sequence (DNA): TGTGCCAGCAGTCCGAGGGCTGCGGATTCACCCCTCCACTTT. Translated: CASSPRAADSPLHF.

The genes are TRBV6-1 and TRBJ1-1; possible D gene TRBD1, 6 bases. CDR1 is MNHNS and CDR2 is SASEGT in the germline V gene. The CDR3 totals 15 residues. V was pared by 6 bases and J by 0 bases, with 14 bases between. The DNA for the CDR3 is TGTGCCAGCAGCTCCCCGACAGGAGTGAACACTGAAGCTTTCTTT. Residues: CASSSPTGVNTEAFF.

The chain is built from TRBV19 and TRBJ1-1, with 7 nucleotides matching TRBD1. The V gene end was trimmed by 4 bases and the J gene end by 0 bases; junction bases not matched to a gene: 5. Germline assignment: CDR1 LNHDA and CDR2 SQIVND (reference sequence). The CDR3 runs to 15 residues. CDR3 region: CASSRDRAMNTEAFF. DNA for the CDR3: TGTGCCAGTAGTAGAGACAGGGCCATGAACACTGAAGCTTTCTTT.

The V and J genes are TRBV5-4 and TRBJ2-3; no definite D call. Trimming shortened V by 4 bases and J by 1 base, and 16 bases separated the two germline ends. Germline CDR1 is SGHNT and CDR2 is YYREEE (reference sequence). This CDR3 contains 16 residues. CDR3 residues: CASSATIHRGTDTQYF. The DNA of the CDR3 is TGTGCCAGCAGCGCGACGATCCACCGGGGCACAGATACGCAGTATTTT.

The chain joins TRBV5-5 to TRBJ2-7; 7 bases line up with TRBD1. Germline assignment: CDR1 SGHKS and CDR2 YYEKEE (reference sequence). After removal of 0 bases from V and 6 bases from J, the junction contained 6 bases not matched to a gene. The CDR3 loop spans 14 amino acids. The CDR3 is CASSLVEGAREQYF. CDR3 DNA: TGTGCCAGCAGCTTGGTTGAGGGGGCCCGCGAGCAGTACTTC. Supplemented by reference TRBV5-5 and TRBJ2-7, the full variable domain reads DAGVTQSPTHLIKTRGQQVTLRCSPISGHKSVSWYQQVLGQGPQFIFQYYEKEERGRGNFPDRFSARQFPNYSSELNVNALLLGDSALYLCASSLVEGAREQYFGPGTRLTVT.

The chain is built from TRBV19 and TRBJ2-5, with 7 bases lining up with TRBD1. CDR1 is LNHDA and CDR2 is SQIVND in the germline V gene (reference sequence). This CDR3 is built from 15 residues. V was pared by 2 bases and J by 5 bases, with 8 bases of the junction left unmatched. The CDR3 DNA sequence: TGTGCCAGTAGTATATCCGGGACAGATTTGGAGACCCAGTACTTC. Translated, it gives CASSISGTDLETQYF.

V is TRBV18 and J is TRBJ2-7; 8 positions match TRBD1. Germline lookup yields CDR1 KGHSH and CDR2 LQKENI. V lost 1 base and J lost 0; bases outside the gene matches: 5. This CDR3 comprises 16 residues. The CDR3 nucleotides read TGTGCCAGCTCACCACTCGGACAGGGTAGCTCCTACGAGCAGTACTTC. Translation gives CASSPLGQGSSYEQYF.

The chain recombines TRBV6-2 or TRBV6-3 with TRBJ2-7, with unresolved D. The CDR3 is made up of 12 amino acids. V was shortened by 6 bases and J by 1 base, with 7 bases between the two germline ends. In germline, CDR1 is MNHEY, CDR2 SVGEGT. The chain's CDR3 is CASSSASYEQYF. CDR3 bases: TGTGCCAGCAGCAGCGCTTCCTACGAGCAGTACTTC.

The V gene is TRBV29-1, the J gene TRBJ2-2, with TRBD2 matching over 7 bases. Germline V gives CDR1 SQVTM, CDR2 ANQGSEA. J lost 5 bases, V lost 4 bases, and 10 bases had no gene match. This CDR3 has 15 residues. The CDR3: CSVGLSGTKTGELFF. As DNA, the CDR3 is TGCAGCGTTGGCCTCTCCGGGACTAAAACCGGGGAGCTGTTTTTT.

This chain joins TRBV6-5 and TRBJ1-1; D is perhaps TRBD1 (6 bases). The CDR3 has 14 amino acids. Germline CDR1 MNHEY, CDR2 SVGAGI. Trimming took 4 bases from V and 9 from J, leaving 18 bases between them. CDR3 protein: CASSSETGTKKAFF. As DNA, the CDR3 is TGTGCCAGCAGTTCTGAGACAGGAACGAAGAAAGCTTTCTTT.

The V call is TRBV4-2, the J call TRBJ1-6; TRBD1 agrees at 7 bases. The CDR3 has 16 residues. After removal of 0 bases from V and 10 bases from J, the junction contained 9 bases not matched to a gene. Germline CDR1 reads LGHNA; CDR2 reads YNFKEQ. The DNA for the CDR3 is TGTGCCAGCAGCCAAGATTTCGGTACAGGGGACTCACCCCTCCACTTT. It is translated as CASSQDFGTGDSPLHF.